The 10 T cell receptor beta chains below were found in one sample sequenced in a study of T cells in tuberculosis. The time point: new active TB diagnosis, blood taken before or within 7 days of starting treatment. Assay: immunoSEQ multiplex PCR; the TCRdb copy retains only in-frame clones and omits some. This table holds 25,000 to 35,000 clones, around 90% found once. The specimen comprised PBMCs, sampled at tuberculosis diagnosis. These receptors were taken from an adult with tuberculosis. Some clones in this sample may be carry-over from other donors' samples.

The chain links TRBV6-1 to TRBJ2-7; weak D call: TRBD1 (5 bases). Germline CDR1 reads MNHNS; CDR2 reads SASEGT. Trimming pared 7 bases from V and 2 bases from J, leaving 15 bases between. The CDR3 length is 14 residues. CDR3 coding DNA: TGTGCCAGCAACCAAGGGGCCCGAACCTACGAGCAGTACTTC. It yields the protein CASNQGARTYEQYF.

The chain combines TRBV6-1 with TRBJ1-3; the D gene is possibly TRBD1 (6 bases). The germline CDR1 and CDR2 sequences are MNHNS and SASEGT. This CDR3 has 15 residues. The germline V and J ends were trimmed by 6 bases and 1 base, with 13 bases remaining between them. The CDR3 DNA follows: TGTGCCAGCAGCACTACAGGGCTATCTGGAAACACCATATATTTT. Translating gives CASSTTGLSGNTIYF.

This rearrangement joins TRBV6-5 to TRBJ1-1; possibly TRBD1 for D (6 bases). V lost 2 bases and J lost 1, with 11 bases in between. The CDR3 has 15 residues. Germline V gene lookup returns CDR1 MNHEY and CDR2 SVGAGI. The CDR3, as DNA: TGTGCCAGCAGTTACCCTATGGACAGGAACACTGAAGCTTTCTTT. Its protein is CASSYPMDRNTEAFF.

The chain combines TRBV7-5 with TRBJ2-7; the D call of TRBD1 is as the table states it, not checked on the DNA. TRBV7-5 is a documented pseudogene. The CDR3 is 14 amino acids. CDR3 bases: TGTGTCAGAAAAGGTGAGGGGGCTATCTACGAGCAGTACTTC. This translates into CVRKGEGAIYEQYF.

The V call is TRBV10-2, the J call TRBJ1-5; D possibly corresponds to TRBD1 (5 bases). Per germline, CDR1 WSHSY and CDR2 SAAADI. This CDR3 contains 15 residues. With 1 base removed from V and 4 bases from J, the gap between germline ends came to 11 bases. CDR3 sequence: CASSELGGPNQPQHF. DNA for the CDR3: TGCGCCAGCAGTGAGTTGGGGGGTCCTAATCAGCCCCAGCATTTT.

V and J are TRBV19 and TRBJ1-4, with D unresolved. Trimming shortened V by 5 bases and J by 10 bases, and 11 bases separated the two germline ends. The CDR3 totals 12 residues. The germline V gene encodes CDR1 LNHDA and CDR2 SQIVND (reference sequence). The CDR3 DNA sequence: TGTGCCAGTAGTTCATCCATTTCAAAACTGTTTTTT. This sequence encodes CASSSSISKLFF.

The V and J genes are TRBV2 and TRBJ1-3; D gene unclear. CDR3 length: 12 residues. Trimming shortened V by 2 bases and J by 4 bases, and 3 bases separated the two germline ends. Germline-derived CDR1 and CDR2 are SNHLY and FYNNEI. The CDR3 coding sequence is TGTGCCAGCAGTGAATCAGGAAACACCATATATTTT. Translated: CASSESGNTIYF. Using reference TRBV2 and TRBJ1-3 for the parts outside the CDR3, the full variable domain is EPEVTQTPSHQVTQMGQEVILRCVPISNHLYFYWYRQILGQKVEFLVSFYNNEISEKSEIFDDQFSVERPDGSNFTLKIRSTKLEDSAMYFCASSESGNTIYFGEGSWLTVV.

V gene TRBV18 combines with J gene TRBJ1-1; no reliable D call. CDR3 length: 14 amino acids. The germline gives CDR1 KGHSH, CDR2 LQKENI. V lost 0 bases, J lost 8 bases, and 13 bases lay in between. The CDR3 bases are TGTGCCAGCTCACCACCGTCGGTTCCCGGGGAAGCTTTCTTT. It encodes CASSPPSVPGEAFF. The entire variable domain, with the rest obtained from reference TRBV18 and TRBJ1-1, is as follows: NAGVMQNPRHLVRRRGQEARLRCSPMKGHSHVYWYRQLPEEGLKFMVYLQKENIIDESGMPKERFSAEFPKEGPSILRIQQVVRGDSAAYFCASSPPSVPGEAFFGQGTRLTVV.

The rearrangement joins TRBV18 to TRBJ1-1, with D maybe TRBD1 (5 bases). The germline V gene encodes CDR1 KGHSH and CDR2 LQKENI. Trimming cost V 3 bases and J 5 bases, with 13 bases left between them. CDR3 length: 14 amino acids. The CDR3: CASSPTGLETEAFF. CDR3 sequence (DNA): TGTGCCAGCTCACCCACAGGCCTGGAGACTGAAGCTTTCTTT. The full variable domain, with the rest looked up from reference TRBV18 and TRBJ1-1, is NAGVMQNPRHLVRRRGQEARLRCSPMKGHSHVYWYRQLPEEGLKFMVYLQKENIIDESGMPKERFSAEFPKEGPSILRIQQVVRGDSAAYFCASSPTGLETEAFFGQGTRLTVV.

J is TRBJ1-2 and V is TRBV10-3; 9 nucleotides line up with TRBD1. J lost 8 bases, V lost 0 bases, and 10 bases had no gene match. The V gene's germline CDR1 is ENHRY and CDR2 SYGVKD. The length of the CDR3 is 16 residues. The CDR3 DNA sequence: TGTGCCATCAGTGAGTCTCCGGGACAGGGTCCGGGAGGCTACACCTTC. This translates into CAISESPGQGPGGYTF.